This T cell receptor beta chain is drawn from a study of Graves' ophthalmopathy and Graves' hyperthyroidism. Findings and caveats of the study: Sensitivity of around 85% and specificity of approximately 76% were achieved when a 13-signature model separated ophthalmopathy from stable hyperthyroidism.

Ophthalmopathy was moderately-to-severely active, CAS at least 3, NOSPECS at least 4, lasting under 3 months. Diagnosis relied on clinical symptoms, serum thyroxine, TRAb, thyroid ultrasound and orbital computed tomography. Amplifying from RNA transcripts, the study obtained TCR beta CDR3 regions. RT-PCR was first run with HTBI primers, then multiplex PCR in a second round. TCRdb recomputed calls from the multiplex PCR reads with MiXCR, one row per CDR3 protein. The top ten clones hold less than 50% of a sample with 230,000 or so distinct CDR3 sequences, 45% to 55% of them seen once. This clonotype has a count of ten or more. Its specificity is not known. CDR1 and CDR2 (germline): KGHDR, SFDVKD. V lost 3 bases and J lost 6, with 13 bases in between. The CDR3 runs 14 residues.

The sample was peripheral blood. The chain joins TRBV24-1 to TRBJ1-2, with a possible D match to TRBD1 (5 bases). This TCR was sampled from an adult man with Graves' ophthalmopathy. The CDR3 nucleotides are TGTGCCACCAGTGATGATACCCGGGGGGATGGCTACACCTTC. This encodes CATSDDTRGDGYTF.